The entry below describes one T cell receptor beta chain. The data stem from a study of CD8 T cells in Susac syndrome. Reverse transcription used about 0.45 to 1 ug RNA and random hexamers. TCRdb fed the immunoSEQ multiplex PCR reads into MiXCR, producing one record per CDR3 protein. The table records approximately 160,000 distinct CDR3 sequences, around 95% of them present only once. CDR1 and CDR2 from the germline V gene are SGHDT and YYEEEE. The CDR3 has 14 amino acids. Between the trimmed V and J ends, which lost 0 bases and 6 bases, there was a span of 10 bases. The rearrangement joins TRBV5-6 to TRBJ2-4; D is tentatively TRBD1 or TRBD2 (5 bases each). This receptor was obtained from a human donor with Susac syndrome. Sequencing was done on a sample of CD4+ T cells from PBMCs. CDR3: CASSLAAGTNIQYF. The CDR3 nucleotides are TGTGCCAGCAGCTTGGCAGCAGGGACAAACATTCAGTACTTC.